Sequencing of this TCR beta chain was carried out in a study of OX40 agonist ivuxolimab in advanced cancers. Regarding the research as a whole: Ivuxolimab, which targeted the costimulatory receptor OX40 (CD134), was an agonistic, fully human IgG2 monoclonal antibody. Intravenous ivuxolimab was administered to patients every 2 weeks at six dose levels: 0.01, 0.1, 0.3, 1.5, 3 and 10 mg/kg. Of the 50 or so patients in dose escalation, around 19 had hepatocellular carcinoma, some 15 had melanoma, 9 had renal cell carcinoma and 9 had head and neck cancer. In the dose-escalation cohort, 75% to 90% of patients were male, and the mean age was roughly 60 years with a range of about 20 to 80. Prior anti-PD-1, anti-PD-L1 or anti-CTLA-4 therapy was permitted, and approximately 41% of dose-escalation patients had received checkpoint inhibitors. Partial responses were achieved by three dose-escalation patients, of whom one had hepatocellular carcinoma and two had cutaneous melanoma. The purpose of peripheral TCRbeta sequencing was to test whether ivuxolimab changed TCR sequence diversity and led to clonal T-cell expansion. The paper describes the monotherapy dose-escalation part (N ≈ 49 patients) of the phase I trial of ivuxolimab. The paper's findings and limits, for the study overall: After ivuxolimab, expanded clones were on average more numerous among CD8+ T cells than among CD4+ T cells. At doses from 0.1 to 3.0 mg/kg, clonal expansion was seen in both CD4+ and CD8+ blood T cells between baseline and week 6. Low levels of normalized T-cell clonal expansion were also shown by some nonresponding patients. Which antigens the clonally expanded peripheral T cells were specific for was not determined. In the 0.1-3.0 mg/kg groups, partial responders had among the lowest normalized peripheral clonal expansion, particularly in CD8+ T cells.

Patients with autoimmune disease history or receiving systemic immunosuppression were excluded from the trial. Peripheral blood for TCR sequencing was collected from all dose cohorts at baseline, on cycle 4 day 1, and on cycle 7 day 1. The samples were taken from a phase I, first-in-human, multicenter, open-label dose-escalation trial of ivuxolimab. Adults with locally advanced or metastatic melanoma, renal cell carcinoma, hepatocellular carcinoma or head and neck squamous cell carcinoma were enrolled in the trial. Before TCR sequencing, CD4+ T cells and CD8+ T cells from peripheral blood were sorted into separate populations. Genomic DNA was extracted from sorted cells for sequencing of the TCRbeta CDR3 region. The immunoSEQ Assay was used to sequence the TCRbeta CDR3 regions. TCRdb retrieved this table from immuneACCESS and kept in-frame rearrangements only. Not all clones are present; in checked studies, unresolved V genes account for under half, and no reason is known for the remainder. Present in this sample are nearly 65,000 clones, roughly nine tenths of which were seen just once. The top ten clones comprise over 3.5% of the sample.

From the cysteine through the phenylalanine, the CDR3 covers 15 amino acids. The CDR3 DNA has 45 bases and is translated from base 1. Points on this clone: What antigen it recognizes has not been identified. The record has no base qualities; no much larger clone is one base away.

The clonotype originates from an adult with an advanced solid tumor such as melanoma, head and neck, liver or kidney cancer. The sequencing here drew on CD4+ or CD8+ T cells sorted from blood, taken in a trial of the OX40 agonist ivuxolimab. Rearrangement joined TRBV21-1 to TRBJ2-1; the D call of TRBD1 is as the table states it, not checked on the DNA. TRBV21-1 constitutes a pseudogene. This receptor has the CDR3 CASSKYRDTYNEQFF. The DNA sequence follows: TGTGCCAGCAGCAAATATCGGGACACGTACAATGAGCAGTTCTTC.